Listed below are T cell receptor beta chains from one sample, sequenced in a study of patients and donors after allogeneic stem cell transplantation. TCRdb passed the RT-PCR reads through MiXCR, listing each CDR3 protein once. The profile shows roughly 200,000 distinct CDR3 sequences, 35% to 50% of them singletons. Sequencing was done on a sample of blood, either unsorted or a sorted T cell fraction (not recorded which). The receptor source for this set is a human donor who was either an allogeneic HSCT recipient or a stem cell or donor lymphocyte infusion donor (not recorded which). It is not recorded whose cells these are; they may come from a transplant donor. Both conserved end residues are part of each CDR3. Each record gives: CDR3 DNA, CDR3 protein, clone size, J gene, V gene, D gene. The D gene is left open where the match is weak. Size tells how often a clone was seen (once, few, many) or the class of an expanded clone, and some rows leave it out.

CDR3nt: TGTGCCAGCAGCTCCGACTTGAGGGGGCTAGGAAACACCATATATTTT; CDR3aa: CASSSDLRGLGNTIYF; abundance: few; j_gene: TRBJ1-3; v_gene: TRBV5-6; d_gene: TRBD1
CDR3nt: TGCAGTGCTCAGGGGGGGGATCAGCCCCAGCATTTT; CDR3aa: CSAQGGDQPQHF; abundance: -; j_gene: TRBJ1-5; v_gene: TRBV20-1; d_gene: TRBD1
CDR3nt: TGTGCCAGCAGCCCGGGACATCCGGGAAACACCATATATTTT; CDR3aa: CASSPGHPGNTIYF; abundance: few; j_gene: TRBJ1-3; v_gene: TRBV7-2; d_gene: -
CDR3nt: TGTGCCAGCAGCACCGGGAAGAATCAGCCCCAGCATTTT; CDR3aa: CASSTGKNQPQHF; abundance: -; j_gene: TRBJ1-5; v_gene: TRBV11-2; d_gene: -
CDR3nt: TGTGCCAGCAGCTTCACCGAGGGAGGGAGAGAGACCCAGTACTTC; CDR3aa: CASSFTEGGRETQYF; abundance: -; j_gene: TRBJ2-5; v_gene: TRBV7-9; d_gene: TRBD2
CDR3nt: TGTGCCAGCAGTTTAGATTTCTTGAGCGAGCAGTACTTC; CDR3aa: CASSLDFLSEQYF; abundance: -; j_gene: TRBJ2-7; v_gene: TRBV12-3/TRBV12-4; d_gene: -
CDR3nt: TGTGCCAGCAGTCTCGAGGGCAAAAACATTCAGTACTTC; CDR3aa: CASSLEGKNIQYF; abundance: -; j_gene: TRBJ2-4; v_gene: TRBV12-3/TRBV12-4; d_gene: -
CDR3nt: TGTGCCAGCAAGGGGACAGGCTCTGGAAACACCATATATTTT; CDR3aa: CASKGTGSGNTIYF; abundance: -; j_gene: TRBJ1-3; v_gene: TRBV12-3/TRBV12-4; d_gene: TRBD1
CDR3nt: TGCGCCAGCAGCCAAGAGGAGTACAGGGGATTCTATGGCTACACCTTC; CDR3aa: CASSQEEYRGFYGYTF; abundance: -; j_gene: TRBJ1-2; v_gene: TRBV4-1; d_gene: TRBD1
CDR3nt: TGTGCCAGCAGCCCGGGAGGTTCCAATGAGCAGTTCTTC; CDR3aa: CASSPGGSNEQFF; abundance: few; j_gene: TRBJ2-1; v_gene: TRBV7-9; d_gene: TRBD2
CDR3nt: TGTGCCAGCAGCGTCCGCCGGACAGGGGGGACCTATGGCTACACCTTC; CDR3aa: CASSVRRTGGTYGYTF; abundance: few; j_gene: TRBJ1-2; v_gene: TRBV9; d_gene: TRBD1
CDR3nt: TGTGCCAGCAGCTCCTCAATAGACAACTACAATGAGCAGTTCTTC; CDR3aa: CASSSSIDNYNEQFF; abundance: once; j_gene: TRBJ2-1; v_gene: TRBV9; d_gene: -
CDR3nt: TGTGCCAGCAGTTTCCCCGGGACGGCCATAGAGACCCAGTACTTC; CDR3aa: CASSFPGTAIETQYF; abundance: -; j_gene: TRBJ2-5; v_gene: TRBV12-3/TRBV12-4; d_gene: -
CDR3nt: TGTGCCAGCAGCCTTTCCGGCCGGGAGGTCGCTGAGCAGTTCTTC; CDR3aa: CASSLSGREVAEQFF; abundance: -; j_gene: TRBJ2-1; v_gene: TRBV5-6; d_gene: TRBD2
CDR3nt: TGTGCCAGCAGTTTCCACTGGACTAGCGGGAGTCCAGATACGCAGTATTTT; CDR3aa: CASSFHWTSGSPDTQYF; abundance: -; j_gene: TRBJ2-3; v_gene: TRBV27; d_gene: TRBD2
CDR3nt: TGTGCCAGCAGCTTTGGACAGGAGGTCATTTCCTACGAGCAGTACTTC; CDR3aa: CASSFGQEVISYEQYF; abundance: once; j_gene: TRBJ2-7; v_gene: TRBV5-8; d_gene: TRBD1
CDR3nt: TGTGCCAGCAGTTTCGCCGACAGGTTTACTGGTGCCTATGGCTACACCTTC; CDR3aa: CASSFADRFTGAYGYTF; abundance: few; j_gene: TRBJ1-2; v_gene: TRBV6-5; d_gene: -
CDR3nt: TGTGCCATCAGCTGGGACCTGAACACTGAAGCTTTCTTT; CDR3aa: CAISWDLNTEAFF; abundance: -; j_gene: TRBJ1-1; v_gene: TRBV10-3; d_gene: -
CDR3nt: TGTGCCAGCTCACCAGCCGATACAGGGTCACTCTACGAGCAGTACTTC; CDR3aa: CASSPADTGSLYEQYF; abundance: -; j_gene: TRBJ2-7; v_gene: TRBV18; d_gene: -
CDR3nt: TGCGCCAGCAGCTACTCTGGAAACACCATATATTTT; CDR3aa: CASSYSGNTIYF; abundance: -; j_gene: TRBJ1-3; v_gene: TRBV5-1; d_gene: -
CDR3nt: TGCGCCAGCAGCTTGGCGCTGGACAGGGCTAATGAGCAGTTCTTC; CDR3aa: CASSLALDRANEQFF; abundance: -; j_gene: TRBJ2-1; v_gene: TRBV5-1; d_gene: TRBD1
CDR3nt: TGTGCCAGCAGTTTAGGGCGGGAATTCGTCCACGAGCAGTACTTC; CDR3aa: CASSLGREFVHEQYF; abundance: few; j_gene: TRBJ2-7; v_gene: TRBV27; d_gene: -
CDR3nt: TGTGCCACCAGTGTTGGCAGGGCGAACACCGGGGAGCTGTTTTTT; CDR3aa: CATSVGRANTGELFF; abundance: -; j_gene: TRBJ2-2; v_gene: TRBV24-1; d_gene: -
CDR3nt: TGTGCCAGCAGTTCAGGGAACCCAAGCTACAATGAGCAGTTCTTC; CDR3aa: CASSSGNPSYNEQFF; abundance: -; j_gene: TRBJ2-1; v_gene: TRBV12-3/TRBV12-4; d_gene: -
CDR3nt: TGTGCCAGCAGCTTCCGGGGCGGCTACACCTTC; CDR3aa: CASSFRGGYTF; abundance: few; j_gene: TRBJ1-2; v_gene: TRBV7-2; d_gene: -
CDR3nt: TGTGCCAGCAGCCCCCAGACAGGGACGAACAATCAGCCCCAGCATTTT; CDR3aa: CASSPQTGTNNQPQHF; abundance: -; j_gene: TRBJ1-5; v_gene: TRBV5-5; d_gene: TRBD1
CDR3nt: TGTGCCAGCAGTTATACACCGCAGGGGACTGAAGCTTTCTTT; CDR3aa: CASSYTPQGTEAFF; abundance: few; j_gene: TRBJ1-1; v_gene: TRBV6-2/TRBV6-3; d_gene: -
CDR3nt: TGTGCCAGCAGCTTAAGGCCTACTCCCACTTCCTACAATGAGCAGTTCTTC; CDR3aa: CASSLRPTPTSYNEQFF; abundance: -; j_gene: TRBJ2-1; v_gene: TRBV7-8; d_gene: -
CDR3nt: TGTGCCAGTAGTATCAGCAGGGAGAACGGTGAAGCTTTCTTT; CDR3aa: CASSISRENGEAFF; abundance: few; j_gene: TRBJ1-1; v_gene: TRBV19; d_gene: -
CDR3nt: TGTGCCATCTTACAGGGTTGCAACACAGATACGCAGTATTTT; CDR3aa: CAILQGCNTDTQYF; abundance: -; j_gene: TRBJ2-3; v_gene: TRBV10-3; d_gene: -
CDR3nt: TGTGCCACCAGCCGTCAGGGGAATGAAAAACTGTTTTTT; CDR3aa: CATSRQGNEKLFF; abundance: -; j_gene: TRBJ1-4; v_gene: TRBV15; d_gene: -
CDR3nt: TGCAGTGCTAGAAGGCTAGCGGGACCCACAGATACGCAGTATTTT; CDR3aa: CSARRLAGPTDTQYF; abundance: -; j_gene: TRBJ2-3; v_gene: TRBV20-1; d_gene: TRBD2
CDR3nt: TGTGCCAGCCTAGGGGAAAGCGATAGCAAGGAGACCCAGTACTTC; CDR3aa: CASLGESDSKETQYF; abundance: -; j_gene: TRBJ2-5; v_gene: TRBV6-2/TRBV6-3; d_gene: -
CDR3nt: TGTGCCATCAGTTTTGGACGGCCGGAGGAGCAGTACTTC; CDR3aa: CAISFGRPEEQYF; abundance: -; j_gene: TRBJ2-7; v_gene: TRBV10-3; d_gene: -
CDR3nt: TGCGCCAGCAGCTCTGGGGGACTAGCGCAGGGAGAGCAGTACTTC; CDR3aa: CASSSGGLAQGEQYF; abundance: -; j_gene: TRBJ2-7; v_gene: TRBV5-1; d_gene: TRBD2
CDR3nt: TGCAGTGCTAGATTTCGTTCAGGGGGGAACACTGAAGCTTTCTTT; CDR3aa: CSARFRSGGNTEAFF; abundance: -; j_gene: TRBJ1-1; v_gene: TRBV20-1; d_gene: TRBD1
CDR3nt: TGCGCCAGCAGCTTGGCTGGGCTAGCGGGAGGAAGGAGTGAGCAGTTCTTC; CDR3aa: CASSLAGLAGGRSEQFF; abundance: -; j_gene: TRBJ2-1; v_gene: TRBV5-1; d_gene: TRBD2
CDR3nt: TGTGCCAGCAACTCGCCGGGACAGGGGGCCTACGAGCAGTACTTC; CDR3aa: CASNSPGQGAYEQYF; abundance: -; j_gene: TRBJ2-7; v_gene: TRBV7-9; d_gene: TRBD1
CDR3nt: TGTGCCAGCAGCTTAGATCGGACAGACGCTTTCTTT; CDR3aa: CASSLDRTDAFF; abundance: few; j_gene: TRBJ1-1; v_gene: TRBV11-2; d_gene: -
CDR3nt: TGTGCCACCAGCAGACTGAAACTAGCGGGAGGGCCTCTAGCCAAAAACATTCAGTACTTC; CDR3aa: CATSRLKLAGGPLAKNIQYF; abundance: -; j_gene: TRBJ2-4; v_gene: TRBV15; d_gene: TRBD2
CDR3nt: TGTGCCAGCAGCCAACTAGCGGAGATCACCGGGGAGCTGTTTTTT; CDR3aa: CASSQLAEITGELFF; abundance: -; j_gene: TRBJ2-2; v_gene: TRBV27; d_gene: TRBD2
CDR3nt: TGTGCCAGCAGCCAACTTTCCGATGGAGGGAAGGAGCAGTTCTTC; CDR3aa: CASSQLSDGGKEQFF; abundance: -; j_gene: TRBJ2-1; v_gene: TRBV4-2; d_gene: -
CDR3nt: TGTGCCAGCAGCCCCGGCGGGATCGGCCAGGGGAGAAATAATGAGCAGTTCTTC; CDR3aa: CASSPGGIGQGRNNEQFF; abundance: -; j_gene: TRBJ2-1; v_gene: TRBV7-9; d_gene: -
CDR3nt: TGTGCCAGCATTCCGGGAGCTAGCAATCAGCCCCAGCATTTT; CDR3aa: CASIPGASNQPQHF; abundance: few; j_gene: TRBJ1-5; v_gene: TRBV3-2; d_gene: -
CDR3nt: TGTGCCAGCAGTCTGGACCCAGCTTTCTTT; CDR3aa: CASSLDPAFF; abundance: few; j_gene: TRBJ1-1; v_gene: TRBV12-3/TRBV12-4; d_gene: -
CDR3nt: TGCAGCGTCGGGACAGTCTATGGCTACACCTTC; CDR3aa: CSVGTVYGYTF; abundance: -; j_gene: TRBJ1-2; v_gene: TRBV29-1; d_gene: TRBD1
CDR3nt: TGCGCCAGCAGCTCCAGATTGATAGATACGCAGTATTTT; CDR3aa: CASSSRLIDTQYF; abundance: -; j_gene: TRBJ2-3; v_gene: TRBV5-1; d_gene: -
CDR3nt: TGTGCCAGCAGCTTAGGGACAGGGTATGATGGCTACACCTTC; CDR3aa: CASSLGTGYDGYTF; abundance: -; j_gene: TRBJ1-2; v_gene: TRBV11-2; d_gene: TRBD1
CDR3nt: TGTGCCAGCAGCAAATTGGGACCTTTAACCTCCTACGAGCAGTACTTC; CDR3aa: CASSKLGPLTSYEQYF; abundance: once; j_gene: TRBJ2-7; v_gene: TRBV21-1; d_gene: -